This is a list of T cell receptor beta chains from one sample in a study of T cell responses to AZD1222 COVID-19 vaccine. Profiled with immunoSEQ multiplex PCR; TCRdb holds only in-frame clones, not every one. This sample has roughly 150,000 clones; more than 85% occur once, and the top ten carry approximately 1.2%. Sequences were derived from peripheral blood, sampled 28 days after the second AZD1222 dose. These receptors were collected from an adult who received the AZD1222 COVID-19 vaccine. The conserved cysteine and the conserved F or W are not part of the CDR3 here.

J gene: TRBJ1-2
V gene: TRBV7-3
CDR3 protein: ASSNGPWGTTLGYT

J gene: TRBJ1-2
V gene: TRBV4-2
CDR3 protein: ASSQGTSSTLKDRNGYT

J gene: TRBJ2-7
V gene: TRBV19
CDR3 protein: ATHRGGALNEQY

J gene: TRBJ2-7
V gene: TRBV9
CDR3 protein: ASSAPGRAHEQY

J gene: TRBJ1-1
V gene: TRBV19
CDR3 protein: ASRTDRGWTEAF

J gene: TRBJ2-7
V gene: TRBV5-4
CDR3 protein: ASSSQQGIPAYEQY

J gene: TRBJ1-1
V gene: TRBV2
CDR3 protein: ASRQGINTEAF

J gene: TRBJ1-2
V gene: TRBV20-1
CDR3 protein: SASRDRGAGYT

J gene: TRBJ1-2
V gene: TRBV5-1
CDR3 protein: ASGGQGVGGYT

J gene: TRBJ1-2
V gene: TRBV2
CDR3 protein: ASSGTAEGYGYT

J gene: TRBJ1-2
V gene: TRBV19
CDR3 protein: ASSRDRLRGYT

J gene: TRBJ2-7
V gene: TRBV28
CDR3 protein: ASSLELSWTSEKNYEQY

J gene: TRBJ2-1
V gene: TRBV19
CDR3 protein: ASSIGINEQF

J gene: TRBJ2-3
V gene: TRBV6-5
CDR3 protein: ASNLGRGYSDTQY

J gene: TRBJ2-1
V gene: TRBV6-4
CDR3 protein: ASSDGWTESNEQF

J gene: TRBJ2-5
V gene: TRBV21-1
CDR3 protein: ASSRLAVQTEETQY